The 17 T cell receptor beta chains reported below all come from one sample, sequenced in a study of T-cell reconstitution after alpha-beta-depleted transplantation in children. This sample's TCRbeta library carried unique molecular identifier barcodes. Via MiXCR, TCRdb re-called the PCR reads, giving one row per CDR3 protein. The table has about 90,000 distinct CDR3 sequences, roughly a sixth seen once; the top ten hold around 20%. Specimen: PBMCs, mostly from graft donor cells, collected 180 days after TCRalphabeta/CD19-depleted stem cell transplant. Receptors originate from a male patient between 2 and 10 years old who had a stem cell transplant for acute lymphoblastic leukemia, so the T cells may come from the graft donor.

In this sample, this clonotype turned up many times. The chain has TRBV27 and TRBJ1-1; possibly TRBD1 for D (6 bases). V was trimmed by 6 bases and J by 4 bases, leaving 15 bases between them. CDR1 and CDR2 from the germline V gene are MNHEY and SMNVEV (reference sequence). This CDR3 comprises 14 residues. The CDR3 coding sequence is TGTGCCAGCAGCCGCGGGGGCCCGGGCACTGAAGCTTTCTTT. This gives the protein CASSRGGPGTEAFF.

The chain carries TRBV7-9 and TRBJ1-3; D possibly corresponds to TRBD1 (5 bases). CDR1 and CDR2 (germline): SEHNR, FQNEAQ (reference sequence). The CDR3 is 15 residues long. V lost 5 bases, J lost 5 bases, and 16 bases lay in between. In DNA form, the CDR3 reads TGTGCCAGCAGCCCCCCAATCCGGGACCGAAACACCATATATTTT. Translation: CASSPPIRDRNTIYF. Full variable domain (remainder filled in from reference TRBV7-9 and TRBJ1-3): DTGVSQNPRHKITKRGQNVTFRCDPISEHNRLYWYRQTLGQGPEFLTYFQNEAQLEKSRLLSDRFSAERPKGSFSTLEIQRTEQGDSAMYLCASSPPIRDRNTIYFGEGSWLTVV.

Many counts were recorded for this clonotype. V and J are TRBV7-9 and TRBJ2-7; weak D call: TRBD2 (6 bases). V was pared by 0 bases and J by 5 bases, with 11 bases between. CDR1 SEHNR and CDR2 FQNEAQ come from the germline V gene (reference sequence). The CDR3 consists of 14 residues. Here the CDR3 DNA reads TGTGCCAGCAGCTTAGCGACCCGGAGGGACGAGCAGTACTTC. Its translation is CASSLATRRDEQYF. Full variable domain (remainder filled in from reference TRBV7-9 and TRBJ2-7): DTGVSQNPRHKITKRGQNVTFRCDPISEHNRLYWYRQTLGQGPEFLTYFQNEAQLEKSRLLSDRFSAERPKGSFSTLEIQRTEQGDSAMYLCASSLATRRDEQYFGPGTRLTVT.

V usage is TRBV12-3 or TRBV12-4 and J usage is TRBJ1-1, with D perhaps matching TRBD1 (6 bases). V was trimmed by 3 bases and J by 5 bases, leaving 19 bases between them. The CDR3 sequence is 16 residues long. CDR3 protein: CASSLGHGGTGTEAFF. CDR3 in DNA: TGTGCCAGCAGTTTGGGACACGGGGGCACTGGAACTGAAGCTTTCTTT.

This chain links TRBV3-1 with TRBJ1-5, with D possibly TRBD1 on 5 matching bases. The CDR3 length is 13 residues. In germline, CDR1 is LGHDT, CDR2 YNNKEL (reference sequence). Trimming left V 5 bases short and J 4 bases short, with 9 bases between. The CDR3 DNA sequence: TGTGCCAGCAGCGGGACGGGGAATCAGCCCCAGCATTTT. Protein: CASSGTGNQPQHF.

This sequence joins TRBV7-9 and TRBJ1-1; D unresolved. The germline V gene has CDR1 SEHNR and CDR2 FQNEAQ (reference sequence). CDR3 size: 15 residues. Trimming pared 4 bases from V and 0 bases from J, leaving 12 bases between. The CDR3 here is CASSSDGPLNTEAFF. In DNA, the CDR3 is TGTGCCAGCAGCTCAGACGGACCGTTGAACACTGAAGCTTTCTTT.

The table lists this clonotype with a few counts. This chain joins TRBV29-1 and TRBJ2-2; D is unresolved. V was trimmed by 7 bases and J by 1 base, leaving 10 bases between them. The CDR3 covers 13 residues. Germline assignment: CDR1 SQVTM and CDR2 ANQGSEA. This CDR3 reads CSATGLNTGELFF. For the CDR3, the DNA is TGCAGCGCAACGGGTCTGAACACCGGGGAGCTGTTTTTT.

The chain recombines TRBV12-3 or TRBV12-4 with TRBJ2-1, with 7 bases identical to TRBD1. CDR3 length: 15 amino acids. V trimming: 5 bases; J trimming: 4 bases; junction bases outside the gene matches: 8. CDR3 residues: CASSPGTAIYNEQFF. As DNA, the CDR3 is TGTGCCAGCAGTCCCGGGACAGCTATTTACAATGAGCAGTTCTTC.

J is TRBJ1-1 and V is TRBV14; the D is unclear. The CDR3 consists of 14 residues. Germline values: CDR1 SGHDN, CDR2 FVKESK. V was trimmed by 1 base and J by 0 bases, leaving 6 bases between them. The CDR3 nucleotides are TGTGCCAGCAGCCAAGCCCTAGTGAACACTGAAGCTTTCTTT. As protein: CASSQALVNTEAFF. Complete variable domain (other parts from reference TRBV14 and TRBJ1-1): EAGVTQFPSHSVIEKGQTVTLRCDPISGHDNLYWYRRVMGKEIKFLLHFVKESKQDESGMPNNRFLAERTGGTYSTLKVQPAELEDSGVYFCASSQALVNTEAFFGQGTRLTVV.

This clonotype was counted between two and nine times. The V and J genes are TRBV7-2 and TRBJ1-5; D may be TRBD1 (5 bases). V was cut by 3 bases and J by 6 bases, with 12 bases left in between. Germline CDR1 SGHTA, CDR2 FQGNSA. This CDR3 region has 14 residues. The CDR3, as DNA: TGTGCCAGCAGCTTGTCATCAGGGTTTCAGCCCCAGCATTTT. Amino acid sequence: CASSLSSGFQPQHF.

This clonotype was seen repeatedly, ten times or more. The CDR3 DNA follows: TGTGCCAGCAGTTTCCAGAAGATCCCCTACAATGAGCAGTTCTTC. As protein: CASSFQKIPYNEQFF. J is TRBJ2-1 and V is TRBV7-9; D gene ambiguous. Trimming stripped 6 bases from V and 2 bases from J, with 14 bases between. This CDR3 contains 15 residues. Germline lookup yields CDR1 SEHNR and CDR2 FQNEAQ (reference sequence).

This clonotype turned up a few times. Here the CDR3 reads CSVVTGRTEAFF. Written as DNA, the CDR3 is TGCAGCGTCGTCACAGGGAGGACTGAAGCTTTCTTT. The chain combines TRBV29-1 with TRBJ1-1; D may be TRBD1 (6 bases). V was clipped by 6 bases and J by 5 bases, with 13 bases between them. CDR1 is SQVTM, CDR2 ANQGSEA, per germline. The CDR3 runs 12 residues.

The chain joins TRBV5-1 to TRBJ2-1; the match to TRBD2 covers 12 bases. The CDR3 contains 16 residues. The germline V gene has CDR1 SGHRS and CDR2 YFSETQ. The V gene end was trimmed by 4 bases and the J gene end by 0 bases; junction bases not matched to a gene: 2. CDR3 sequence (DNA): TGCGCCAGCAGCCGGACTAGCGGGGCCTCCTACAATGAGCAGTTCTTC. This encodes CASSRTSGASYNEQFF. The full variable domain, completed using reference TRBV5-1 and TRBJ2-1, is KAGVTQTPRYLIKTRGQQVTLSCSPISGHRSVSWYQQTPGQGLQFLFEYFSETQRNKGNFPGRFSGRQFSNSRSEMNVSTLELGDSALYLCASSRTSGASYNEQFFGPGTRLTVL.

The chain recombines TRBV6-5 with TRBJ2-1; the D gene is possibly TRBD1 (5 bases). This CDR3 has 14 amino acids. Germline V gives CDR1 MNHEY, CDR2 SVGAGI. Deletions cut 2 bases from V and 13 bases from J, with 18 bases between. CDR3 region: CASSYRALGAHQFF. DNA of the CDR3: TGTGCCAGCAGTTACCGGGCGCTAGGGGCCCATCAGTTCTTC.

This chain uses TRBV5-5 with TRBJ2-7; 9 positions agree with TRBD1. The CDR3 runs 14 residues. Germline V gene sequence: CDR1 SGHKS, CDR2 YYEKEE (reference sequence). The J segment lost 4 bases and the V segment lost 5 bases, leaving 7 bases of the junction unmatched. In nucleotides, the CDR3 is TGTGCCAGCAGGGCACCGGGACAGGGATACGAGCAGTACTTC. Translating it yields CASRAPGQGYEQYF.

The sample holds a few counts of this clonotype. This chain joins TRBV5-6 and TRBJ2-5; TRBD1 matches at 7 bases. J was trimmed by 5 bases and V by 4 bases; bases with no gene match: 5. CDR1 SGHDT and CDR2 YYEEEE come from the germline V gene. The CDR3 is 13 residues long. The CDR3 spells CASSPGTDETQYF. In DNA form, the CDR3 reads TGTGCCAGCAGCCCCGGGACAGATGAGACCCAGTACTTC.

This chain uses TRBV12-3 or TRBV12-4 with TRBJ1-5; possibly TRBD1 for D (5 bases). V shed 6 bases and J shed 0 bases, with 9 bases lying between them. This CDR3 is built from 14 residues. CDR3 DNA: TGTGCCAGCAGGCCGGGGCTTAGCAATCAGCCCCAGCATTTT. This translates into CASRPGLSNQPQHF.